This T cell receptor (beta chain) was identified during a study of cytomegalovirus exposure and HLA in healthy donors. The study's findings and limits: A list of roughly 180 TCR beta chains associated with cytomegalovirus was given. The tendency of first-cohort TCR clusters to co-occur in the 90 to 150 validation repertoires emerged from a later analysis.

The method was immunoSEQ multiplex PCR; TCRdb's version includes in-frame clones alone and lacks a portion of them. The data show 130,000 or so clones, approximately 90% seen once. V was pared by 3 bases and J by 4 bases, with 6 bases of the junction left unmatched. Germline CDR1 SEHNR, CDR2 FQNEAQ (reference sequence). CDR3 length: 16 residues. With respect to this clone: What it binds is not known.

The receptor was derived from a woman in her 30s in good health and CMV-seropositive. Material: PBMCs. The chain is built from TRBV7-9 and TRBJ2-3; 11 bases agree with TRBD2. As DNA, the CDR3 is TGTGCCAGCAGCTTCCTCACTAGCGGGAGCCCAGATACGCAGTATTTT. This gives the protein CASSFLTSGSPDTQYF.